The clone carrying this T cell receptor (beta chain) showed up just once. Its cognate antigen is unknown. This specimen belongs to a study of T cell responses to AZD1222 COVID-19 vaccine. Notes on the study in general: Per reports, nearly half of all spike-specific TCRs target regions that are unmutated in variants. Baseline seropositivity occurred in only 5 or 6 AZD1222 recipients. Spike-specific TCR breadth and depth were elevated following two AZD1222 doses. The sample set comprised mostly white British donors with more females, and clonal diversity was possibly underestimated.

Measured with immunoSEQ multiplex PCR; TCRdb has only the in-frame clones, and not every one. This sample has 180,000 or so clones, with over 85% found just once. Sequenced here: peripheral blood, sampled 28 days after the second dose of the MenACWY control vaccine. The sequence was obtained from an adult who received the MenACWY meningococcal vaccine as a control.

In nucleotides, the CDR3 is TGCGCCAGCAGCCAAGAAACCAGCTTTTCAAATCAGCCCCAGCATTTT. Translating it yields CASSQETSFSNQPQHF. This chain links TRBV4-1 with TRBJ1-5; D gene unclear. Germline lookup yields CDR1 MGHRA and CDR2 YSYEKL. The CDR3 extends over 16 amino acids. Trimming left V 0 bases short and J 4 bases short, with 13 bases between.